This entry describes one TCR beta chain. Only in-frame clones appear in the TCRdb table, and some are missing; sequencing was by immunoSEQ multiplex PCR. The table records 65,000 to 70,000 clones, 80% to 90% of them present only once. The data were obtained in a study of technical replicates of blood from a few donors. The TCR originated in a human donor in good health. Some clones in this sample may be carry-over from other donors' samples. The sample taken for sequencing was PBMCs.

CDR3 region: CASSLDRGAGELFF. CDR3 coding DNA: TGTGCCAGCAGCTTAGACAGGGGCGCCGGGGAGCTGTTTTTT. This chain joins TRBV11-3 and TRBJ2-2, with D possibly matching TRBD1 (6 bases). This CDR3 spans 14 amino acids. The germline gives CDR1 SGHNT, CDR2 YENEEA. Trimming removed 0 bases from V and 6 bases from J, with 8 bases in between.